These 17 T cell receptor beta chains originate from one sample sequenced in a study of cytotoxic CD8 clonotypes in ibrutinib-treated CLL (dated by TCRdb to the early 2020s). The sample's time point, from its label and the paper: progressive disease on ibrutinib. The library was generated by the immunoSEQ multiplex PCR assay. Entries here come from immuneACCESS through TCRdb and include only in-frame sequences with V and J called. Some clones fail to appear in such tables; in the studies checked, an unresolved V gene covers under half of the shortfall, and the cause of the remainder is unknown. Here the sample has 150,000 to 200,000 clones; about 88% occur a single time. The ten largest clones take up approximately 2.9% of the sample. The input for sequencing was PBMCs, taken at disease progression, from a patient treated with ibrutinib. Every receptor here comes from a human donor with chronic lymphocytic leukemia.

The genes are TRBV5-1 and TRBJ1-2, with D possibly TRBD1 on 6 matching bases. Trimming stripped 2 bases from V and 4 bases from J, with 12 bases between. Germline V gene lookup returns CDR1 SGHRS and CDR2 YFSETQ. CDR3 size: 14 residues. CDR3 nucleotides: TGCGCCAGCAGCTTAAACGGACAGATCTATGGCTACACCTTC. This sequence encodes CASSLNGQIYGYTF.

The gene calls are TRBV12-5 and TRBJ2-1; no firm D call. The V end was cut by 1 base, the J end by 10 bases, with 8 bases between. This CDR3 has 12 amino acids. Germline CDR1 LGHNT, CDR2 FRNRAP. The CDR3 loop reads CASGLGFSEQFF. CDR3 DNA: TGTGCTAGTGGTTTGGGGTTCTCCGAGCAGTTCTTC. Drawing the rest from reference TRBV12-5 and TRBJ2-1, the complete variable domain is DARVTQTPRHKVTEMGQEVTMRCQPILGHNTVFWYRQTMMQGLELLAYFRNRAPLDDSGMPKDRFSAEMPDATLATLKIQPSEPRDSAVYFCASGLGFSEQFFGPGTRLTVL.

This chain links TRBV5-1 with TRBJ2-1; 11 bases map to TRBD2. CDR3 length: 15 amino acids. Germline loops: CDR1 SGHRS, CDR2 YFSETQ. J gave up 8 bases and V 7 bases, and 11 bases lay outside the gene matches. The CDR3 DNA reads TGCGCCAGCCGCCGACTAGCGGGAACCGTCGATGAGCAGTTCTTC. This codes for CASRRLAGTVDEQFF.

The rearrangement links TRBV7-6 to TRBJ2-4; D might be TRBD1 (6 bases). Trimming pared 0 bases from V and 7 bases from J, leaving 22 bases between. This CDR3 is built from 18 residues. Per germline, CDR1 SGHVS and CDR2 FNYEAQ. The chain's CDR3 is CASSLALSPGQTINIQYF. CDR3 in DNA: TGTGCCAGCAGCTTAGCCCTCTCTCCTGGACAGACTATTAACATTCAGTACTTC.

The genes are TRBV20-1 and TRBJ2-2, with D hard to call. Per germline, CDR1 DFQATT and CDR2 SNEGSKA (reference sequence). Trimming left V 5 bases short and J 7 bases short, with 8 bases between. The CDR3 contains 11 residues. CDR3 nucleotides: TGCAGTGCTCAGGACGACGGGGAGCTGTTTTTT. It yields the protein CSAQDDGELFF.

J is TRBJ1-2 and V is TRBV15, with unresolved D. The CDR3 length is 13 residues. Germline V gene sequence: CDR1 LNHNV, CDR2 YYDKDF (reference sequence). Trimming took off 8 bases at V and 4 bases at J, with 14 bases between the two ends. The CDR3 DNA reads as TGTGCCACCGAGGTCGCTCTCGGCTATGGCTACACCTTC. Its translation is CATEVALGYGYTF.

This chain uses TRBV29-1 with TRBJ1-1; D is undetermined. The CDR3 has 12 amino acids. Trimming removed 4 bases at V and 7 bases at J, with 13 bases between. CDR1 SQVTM and CDR2 ANQGSEA come from the germline V gene. CDR3 sequence: CSVGGGVLEAFF. In DNA form, the CDR3 reads TGCAGCGTTGGAGGAGGAGTTCTTGAAGCTTTCTTT.

This chain links TRBV5-6 with TRBJ1-2, with TRBD1 identical over 7 bases. This CDR3 has 14 amino acids. CDR1 SGHDT and CDR2 YYEEEE come from the germline V gene. V trimming: 4 bases; J trimming: 1 base; junction bases outside the gene matches: 4. The CDR3 region is CASSRGQLNYGYTF. The CDR3 DNA follows: TGTGCCAGCAGCCGGGGACAGCTTAACTATGGCTACACCTTC.

This rearrangement joins TRBV6-5 to TRBJ1-5, with a weak D call TRBD1 (6 bases). The CDR3 has 15 residues. CDR1 MNHEY and CDR2 SVGAGI come from the germline V gene. Trimming removed 5 bases at V and 4 bases at J, with 15 bases between. CDR3 DNA: TGTGCCAGCAGTACAACAGGGCTTGGTAATCAGCCCCAGCATTTT. Its translation: CASSTTGLGNQPQHF.

This clone was picked up a small number of times. The J gene is TRBJ1-2, the V gene TRBV5-1; a possible D gene is TRBD1 (5 bases). The germline CDR1 and CDR2 sequences are SGHRS and YFSETQ. There are 16 residues in the CDR3. V lost 0 bases, J lost 6 bases, and 18 bases lay in between. CDR3 protein: CASSLASGLGADGYTF. As DNA, the CDR3 is TGCGCCAGCAGCTTGGCCTCAGGGTTAGGGGCGGATGGCTACACCTTC.

The rearrangement uses TRBV6-6 and TRBJ1-1; D is perhaps TRBD1 (6 bases). CDR1 is MNHNY, CDR2 SVGAGI, per germline (reference sequence). V lost 2 bases to trimming and J lost 1 base, with 14 bases between them. This CDR3 comprises 16 residues. DNA of the CDR3: TGTGCCAGCAGTTACCCGAGGGGGGCGGGGAACACTGAAGCTTTCTTT. This encodes CASSYPRGAGNTEAFF.

The CDR3 is CASSLYAGSNTEAFF. CDR3 in DNA: TGTGCCAGCAGCCTTTATGCGGGGTCGAACACTGAAGCTTTCTTT. This rearrangement joins TRBV14 to TRBJ1-1; D not certain. The CDR3 length is 15 residues. The germline V gene encodes CDR1 SGHDN and CDR2 FVKESK. V was cut by 4 bases and J by 1 base, with 13 bases left in between.

V usage is TRBV20-1 and J usage is TRBJ2-5; D call uncertain. Germline V gene sequence: CDR1 DFQATT, CDR2 SNEGSKA (reference sequence). The CDR3 is made up of 11 amino acids. V gave up 3 bases and J gave up 1 base, with 3 bases separating them. CDR3 coding DNA: TGCAGTGCTAGTACCCAAGAGACCCAGTACTTC. This encodes CSASTQETQYF.

The chain combines TRBV5-6 with TRBJ2-5; D is unresolved. This CDR3 region has 11 residues. Trimming pared 2 bases from V and 5 bases from J, leaving 4 bases between. CDR1 SGHDT and CDR2 YYEEEE come from the germline V gene. CDR3 region: CASSFGETQYF. CDR3 DNA: TGTGCCAGCAGCTTTGGGGAGACCCAGTACTTC.

The chain has TRBV4-2 and TRBJ2-7; D uncertain. V was trimmed by 4 bases and J by 6 bases, leaving 22 bases between them. The CDR3 contains 16 residues. CDR1 is LGHNA and CDR2 is YNFKEQ in the germline V gene. The chain's CDR3 is CASSLDQINPRAEQYF. The CDR3 DNA is TGTGCCAGCAGCCTCGACCAGATAAATCCTCGGGCCGAGCAGTACTTC.

The count of this clone is one. The V call is TRBV4-2, the J call TRBJ2-3; no reliable D call. The V end lost 4 bases, the J end lost 6 bases, and 14 bases lay between the germline ends. The CDR3 covers 14 residues. Germline CDR1 is LGHNA and CDR2 is YNFKEQ. The CDR3 sequence: CASSLSTADDTQYF. CDR3 in DNA: TGTGCCAGCAGCCTATCTACCGCGGATGATACGCAGTATTTT.

The chain joins TRBV10-3 to TRBJ2-1; TRBD2 agrees at 7 bases. Germline CDR1 ENHRY, CDR2 SYGVKD. V lost 0 bases, J lost 5 bases, and 10 bases stayed unmatched. CDR3 size: 17 residues. The CDR3: CAISESSGGSFHNEQFF. The CDR3 DNA follows: TGTGCCATCAGTGAGTCGTCGGGCGGGAGCTTCCACAATGAGCAGTTCTTC.